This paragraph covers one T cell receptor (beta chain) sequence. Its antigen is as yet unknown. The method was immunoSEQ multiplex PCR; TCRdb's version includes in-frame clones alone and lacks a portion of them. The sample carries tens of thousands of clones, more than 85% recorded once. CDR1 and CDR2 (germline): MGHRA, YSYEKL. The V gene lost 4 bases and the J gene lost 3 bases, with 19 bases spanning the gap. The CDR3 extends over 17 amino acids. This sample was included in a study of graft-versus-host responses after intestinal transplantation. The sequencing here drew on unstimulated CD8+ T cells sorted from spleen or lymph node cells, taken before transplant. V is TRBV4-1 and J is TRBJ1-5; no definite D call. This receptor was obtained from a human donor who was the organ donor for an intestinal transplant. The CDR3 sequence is CASSPGWERVVNQPQHF. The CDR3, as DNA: TGCGCCAGCAGCCCCGGCTGGGAGAGGGTAGTCAATCAGCCCCAGCATTTT.